A selection of T cell receptor beta chains follows, all from one sample in a study of T cells after yellow fever vaccination. TCRdb reprocessed the 5' RACE reads via MiXCR and lists one record per CDR3 protein. The sample carries some 290,000 distinct CDR3 sequences, roughly 10% recorded once. This material consisted of CD4+ T cells sorted from PBMCs, taken 45 days after the yellow fever booster vaccination. The receptors were gathered from a man aged 18-30 years who received the YFV17D yellow fever vaccine. Both conserved end residues are part of each CDR3. The order of the fields is D gene, V gene, CDR3 length, J gene, clone size, CDR3 DNA, CDR3 protein. The D gene is left open where the match is weak. Part of the rows lack a size; the others show once, few, many or a class for expanded clones.

NA	TRBV20-1	12	TRBJ1-1	few	TGCGGGAACAGGGCGATGAACACTGAAGCTTTCTTT	CGNRAMNTEAFF
NA	TRBV11-1	14	TRBJ1-2	NA	TGTGCCAGCAGCATATCGGACAGTCCGGCTGGCTACACCTTC	CASSISDSPAGYTF
NA	TRBV29-1	12	TRBJ2-3	many	TGCAGCGTTCGTTCGAAGGCAGATACGCAGTATTTT	CSVRSKADTQYF
NA	TRBV12-3/TRBV12-4	16	TRBJ2-5	NA	TGTGCCAGCAGTTTGTATCGGGGGCAGTACCAAGAGACCCAGTACTTC	CASSLYRGQYQETQYF
NA	TRBV6-2/TRBV6-3	14	TRBJ2-5	NA	TGTGCCAGCAGACATAAAGGGAGCCAAGAGACCCAGTACTTC	CASRHKGSQETQYF
NA	TRBV6-2/TRBV6-3	13	TRBJ1-1	many	TGTGCCAGCAGTTACTATACCAGGGAGAAAGCTTTCTTT	CASSYYTREKAFF
NA	TRBV7-6	15	TRBJ2-2	many	TGTGCCAGCAGCTTAGTCAGACCACAGATCGGGGAGCTGTTTTTT	CASSLVRPQIGELFF
NA	TRBV7-2	14	TRBJ1-1	few	TGTGCCAGCAGCTTAGACAGGGCGGGCACTGAAGCTTTCTTT	CASSLDRAGTEAFF
NA	TRBV7-8	15	TRBJ2-5	NA	TGTGCCAGCAGCTTAGGGGGGGTTGAAGAAGAGACCCAGTACTTC	CASSLGGVEEETQYF
TRBD1	TRBV2	13	TRBJ2-1	many	TGTGCCAGCAGTCAGACAGGGGGATATGAGCAGTTCTTC	CASSQTGGYEQFF
NA	TRBV4-1	16	TRBJ1-2	NA	TGCGCCAGCAGCCAAGGAGGATCGAAGGGGGACTATGGCTACACCTTC	CASSQGGSKGDYGYTF
TRBD1	TRBV7-9	14	TRBJ1-2	many	TGTGCCAGCAGCTTTGGACAGGGTGACTATGGCTACACCTTC	CASSFGQGDYGYTF
NA	TRBV11-2	15	TRBJ1-4	NA	TGTGCCAGCCGTCCGAGGGGGACGGCTAATGAAAAACTGTTTTTT	CASRPRGTANEKLFF
TRBD1	TRBV7-2	16	TRBJ2-3	few	TGTGCCAGCAGCTTAAGGTTTTCAGGGGGTGCAGATACGCAGTATTTT	CASSLRFSGGADTQYF
NA	TRBV5-1	15	TRBJ1-1	NA	TGCGCCAGCAGCTTGGGACTCCGTCAGGGCACTGAAGCTTTCTTT	CASSLGLRQGTEAFF
TRBD1	TRBV5-5	15	TRBJ2-1	few	TGTGCCAGCAGCCCAACGCGGGACAGGGCGCTTGGGCAGTTCTTC	CASSPTRDRALGQFF